This T cell receptor (beta chain) was observed in a study of CD8 T cells in Susac syndrome. TEMRA cells were FACS-enriched, with CD8+ and CD4+ T cells isolated negatively. The ends were cut back, 4 bases at V and 4 bases at J, with 17 bases in the middle. The CDR3 has 14 residues. In germline, CDR1 is DFQATT, CDR2 SNEGSKA (reference sequence). RNA amounts of roughly 0.45 to 1 ug underwent reverse transcription with random hexamers. Each CDR3 protein is one row after TCRdb ran MiXCR on the immunoSEQ multiplex PCR reads. The sample has approximately 210,000 distinct CDR3 sequences; over 90% are singletons.

This chain connects TRBV20-1 to TRBJ2-7; maybe TRBD2 (6 bases). Sequencing input: CD4+ T cells from PBMCs. The source of this sequence is a human donor with Susac syndrome. The CDR3 nucleotides are TGCAGTGCTACTCCAGGGACTCAGGATTACGAGCAGTACTTC. Protein sequence: CSATPGTQDYEQYF.